This T cell receptor beta chain was retrieved from a study of T cells in Graves' hyperthyroidism and ophthalmopathy. Study at large: The authors collected peripheral blood at initial diagnosis, before any treatment.

This clonotype was seen a few times. RNA transcripts yielded amplified TCR beta CDR3 regions. Researchers ran a first-round RT-PCR on the TCR CDR3 using the HTBI primer set. TCRdb called the multiplex PCR reads again in MiXCR, with one record for every CDR3 protein. The sample contains some 550,000 distinct CDR3 sequences, around 20% of which appear only once. Hyperthyroidism of Graves' type that showed no ophthalmopathy progression within 18 months was stable. Criteria for exclusion of patients were uncontrolled infection, other autoimmune disease, pregnancy or lactation. The clonotype was recovered from a man aged 18 to 29 with Graves' hyperthyroidism. Input material: blood.

The DNA of the CDR3 is TGTGCCAGCAGCTACACCGGGACAGGGCAGTCCGAGCAGTACTTC. Residues: CASSYTGTGQSEQYF. V gene TRBV7-6 combines with J gene TRBJ2-7; TRBD1 matches 9 bases. The germline V gene has CDR1 SGHVS and CDR2 FNYEAQ. Germline trimming cut 4 bases from V and 6 bases from J; bases unmatched to any gene: 10. The CDR3 is made up of 15 amino acids.